This T cell receptor beta chain emerged from a study of T-cell reconstitution after alpha-beta-depleted transplantation in children. The TCRbeta library was prepared with unique molecular identifiers. TCRdb called the PCR reads again in MiXCR, with one record for every CDR3 protein. The sample lists approximately 70,000 distinct CDR3 sequences, 4.9% occurring once. There are many counts of this clonotype. CDR1 and CDR2 (germline): SGHDT, YYEEEE. The CDR3 is 16 residues long. V lost 1 base, J lost 1 base, and 12 bases lay in between. Material: PBMCs, mostly from graft donor cells, obtained 180 days after TCRalphabeta/CD19-depleted stem cell transplant. The sequence was collected from a boy under two years old who had a stem cell transplant for acute myeloid leukemia, so the T cells may come from the graft donor. The V gene is TRBV5-6, the J gene TRBJ1-5, with D possibly being TRBD1 (6 bases). The CDR3 is CASSLLGRGSNQPQHF. DNA for the CDR3: TGTGCCAGCAGCTTGCTTGGCAGGGGAAGCAATCAGCCCCAGCATTTT. The whole variable domain, filled in from reference TRBV5-6 and TRBJ1-5, reads DAGVTQSPTHLIKTRGQQVTLRCSPKSGHDTVSWYQQALGQGPQFIFQYYEEEERQRGNFPDRFSGHQFPNYSSELNVNALLLGDSALYLCASSLLGRGSNQPQHFGDGTRLSIL.